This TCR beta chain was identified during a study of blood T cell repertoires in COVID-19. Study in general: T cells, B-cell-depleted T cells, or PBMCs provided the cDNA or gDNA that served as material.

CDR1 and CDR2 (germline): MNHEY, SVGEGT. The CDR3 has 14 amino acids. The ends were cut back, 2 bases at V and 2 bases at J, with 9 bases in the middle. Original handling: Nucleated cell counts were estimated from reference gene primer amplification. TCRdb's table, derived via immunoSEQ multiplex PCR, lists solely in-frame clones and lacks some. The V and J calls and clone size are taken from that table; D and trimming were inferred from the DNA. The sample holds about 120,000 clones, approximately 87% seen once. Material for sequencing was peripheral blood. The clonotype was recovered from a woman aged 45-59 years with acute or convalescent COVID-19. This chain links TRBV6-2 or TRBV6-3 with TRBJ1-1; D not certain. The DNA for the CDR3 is TGTGCCAGCAGTTACGTCAGGATAAACACTGAAGCTTTCTTT. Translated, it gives CASSYVRINTEAFF.